This is a list of T cell receptor beta chains from one sample in a study of OX40 agonist ivuxolimab in advanced cancers. Assay: immunoSEQ multiplex PCR; the TCRdb copy retains only in-frame clones and omits some. The sample carries about 70,000 clones, about four fifths recorded once. Sequencing used CD4+ or CD8+ T cells sorted from blood, obtained in a trial of the OX40 agonist ivuxolimab. The receptors here all came from an adult with an advanced solid tumor such as melanoma, head and neck, liver or kidney cancer. The CDR3 runs from the conserved cysteine through the conserved F or W. The order of the fields is V gene, J gene, D gene, clone size, CDR3 protein, CDR3 DNA. The D gene is left open where the match is weak. Rows give clone size only sometimes, using once, few, many, or a class for an expanded clone.

TRBV18	TRBJ1-1	TRBD1	-	CASSPRQGASTEAFF	TGTGCCAGCTCACCACGACAGGGGGCAAGCACTGAAGCTTTCTTT
TRBV18	TRBJ1-1	-	once	CASSPPGGGMGNTEAFF	TGTGCCAGCTCACCCCCGGGGGGGGGCATGGGGAACACTGAAGCTTTCTTT
TRBV7-6	TRBJ2-1	-	-	CASSIARNEQFF	TGTGCCAGCAGCATCGCACGGAATGAGCAGTTCTTC
TRBV6-1	TRBJ2-7	-	-	CASRGNRVEQYF	TGTGCCAGCAGAGGAAACAGGGTCGAGCAGTACTTC
TRBV30	TRBJ2-5	-	-	CAWSVGGSQETQYF	TGTGCCTGGAGTGTAGGTGGCAGCCAAGAGACCCAGTACTTC
TRBV6-1	TRBJ1-2	TRBD1	few	CASSEGQILGYTF	TGTGCCAGCAGTGAGGGACAGATATTAGGCTACACCTTC
TRBV7-7	TRBJ2-5	TRBD2	-	CASSNLAGVQETQYF	TGTGCCAGCAGCAACCTAGCGGGGGTTCAAGAGACCCAGTACTTC
TRBV7-6	TRBJ2-5	TRBD2	-	CASSLGTSEETQYF	TGTGCCAGCAGCTTAGGGACTAGCGAAGAGACCCAGTACTTC
TRBV27	TRBJ1-4	TRBD1	few	CASRPDRGLIGKLFF	TGTGCCAGCAGGCCCGACAGGGGGCTAATTGGGAAACTGTTTTTT
TRBV7-9	TRBJ1-1	TRBD1	once	CASSLGQGVEAFF	TGTGCCAGCAGCTTGGGACAGGGGGTTGAAGCTTTCTTT